The 20 T cell receptor beta chains given below trace back to one sample, sequenced in a study of blood T cell repertoires in COVID-19. Generated by immunoSEQ multiplex PCR, the TCRdb table keeps only in-frame clones and is missing some. The sample has 87,000 or so clones, around 90% seen once; the top ten hold 2.5% to 3.5%. Input material: peripheral blood. The receptor set was obtained from a woman between 50 and 59 years old with active or convalescent COVID-19.

The chain couples TRBV7-9 to TRBJ2-7, with D maybe TRBD1 (6 bases). Germline V gene sequence: CDR1 SEHNR, CDR2 FQNEAQ (reference sequence). V was cut by 0 bases and J by 4 bases, with 10 bases left in between. CDR3 size: 14 residues. The CDR3 sequence: CASSLAGHPYEQYF. Here the CDR3 DNA reads TGTGCCAGCAGCTTAGCGGGACACCCGTACGAGCAGTACTTC.

The chain is built from TRBV19 and TRBJ2-1; D is possibly TRBD1 (6 bases). CDR3 length: 14 amino acids. V dropped 7 bases and J dropped 0 bases, with 10 bases sitting between them. Germline V gene sequence: CDR1 LNHDA, CDR2 SQIVND (reference sequence). The CDR3 here is CASIGGSSYNEQFF. The CDR3 DNA follows: TGTGCCAGTATAGGGGGTTCCTCCTACAATGAGCAGTTCTTC.

This chain connects TRBV30 to TRBJ1-6; D not resolved. Per the germline V gene, CDR1 is GTSNPN and CDR2 is SVGIG (reference sequence). V gave up 4 bases and J gave up 0 bases, with 13 bases separating them. The CDR3 runs 16 residues. The CDR3 reads CAWTPEDLSYNSPLHF. The CDR3 bases are TGTGCCTGGACCCCGGAGGACCTCTCCTATAATTCACCCCTCCACTTT.

This clone was found once. The rearrangement links TRBV6-6 to TRBJ1-1, with D perhaps TRBD1 (6 bases). Germline V gene data show CDR1 as MNHNY and CDR2 as SVGAGI (reference sequence). The CDR3 totals 14 residues. V gave up 4 bases and J gave up 6 bases, with 15 bases separating them. CDR3 amino acids: CASSSTRGGPEAFF. CDR3 nucleotides: TGTGCCAGCAGTTCCACGAGAGGGGGACCTGAAGCTTTCTTT.

The rearrangement links TRBV5-1 to TRBJ2-6; TRBD1 matches at 8 bases. CDR1 is SGHRS, CDR2 YFSETQ, per germline. The J segment lost 0 bases and the V segment lost 0 bases, leaving 8 bases of the junction unmatched. The CDR3 loop spans 19 amino acids. The DNA of the CDR3 is TGCGCCAGCAGCTTGGGTGTGGACAGGGCCCTCTCTGGGGCCAACGTCCTGACTTTC. Translation: CASSLGVDRALSGANVLTF.

The count of this clone is one. The chain links TRBV4-3 to TRBJ1-2; D unclear. V shed 1 base and J shed 4 bases, with 10 bases lying between them. Germline V lookup: CDR1 LGHNA, CDR2 YSLEER. This CDR3 spans 14 amino acids. The CDR3, as DNA: TGCGCCAGCAGCCAAGGACACGGGATCTATGGCTACACCTTC. It codes for CASSQGHGIYGYTF.

The gene calls are TRBV28 and TRBJ1-4, with a weak D call TRBD1 (6 bases). The CDR3 extends over 15 amino acids. The germline V gene encodes CDR1 MDHEN and CDR2 SYDVKM. Deletions cut 7 bases from V and 2 bases from J, with 14 bases between. CDR3 sequence reads: CASKARDITNEKLFF. The CDR3 nucleotides read TGTGCCAGCAAAGCCCGGGACATTACTAATGAAAAACTGTTTTTT.

This sequence joins TRBV11-1 and TRBJ1-1; 8 bases agree with TRBD1. V was clipped by 5 bases and J by 0 bases; unmatched bases: 5. CDR1 SGHAT and CDR2 FQDESV come from the germline V gene (reference sequence). The CDR3 length is 15 residues. CDR3 coding DNA: TGTGCCAGCAGCACGAGACAGGGGCTGAACACTGAAGCTTTCTTT. Its translation: CASSTRQGLNTEAFF.

In its sample, this clone was seen many times. CDR3 protein: CASSFPRETDTQYF. CDR3 sequence (DNA): TGTGCCAGCAGCTTTCCGAGGGAGACAGATACGCAGTATTTT. The rearrangement uses TRBV5-4 and TRBJ2-3; D perhaps matches TRBD2 (5 bases). V lost 2 bases and J lost 3, with 10 bases in between. The length of the CDR3 is 14 residues. Germline CDR1 and CDR2: SGHNT and YYREEE (reference sequence).

This chain links TRBV19 with TRBJ1-6, with 7 bases aligning to TRBD1. After removal of 5 bases from V and 7 bases from J, the junction contained 5 bases not matched to a gene. The CDR3 runs to 14 residues. The germline V gene has CDR1 LNHDA and CDR2 SQIVND (reference sequence). CDR3 nucleotide sequence: TGTGCCAGTAGTGCCAGGGGGAGGAATTCACCCCTCCACTTT. Translated: CASSARGRNSPLHF.

This rearrangement joins TRBV7-9 to TRBJ2-7, with 7 bases aligning to TRBD1. CDR3 length: 15 amino acids. V lost 8 bases to trimming and J lost 4 bases; unmatched junction nucleotides: 14. Germline V gives CDR1 SEHNR, CDR2 FQNEAQ (reference sequence). The CDR3 sequence is CASGPGQAWDYEQYF. As DNA, the CDR3 is TGTGCCAGCGGCCCCGGACAGGCATGGGATTACGAGCAGTACTTC.

DNA for the CDR3: TGTGCCAGCAGCTTTCGGGGGGAGGGATGGAATTCACCCCTCCACTTT. Protein product: CASSFRGEGWNSPLHF. The chain couples TRBV7-6 to TRBJ1-6, with D possibly TRBD1 on 5 matching bases. Per germline, CDR1 SGHVS and CDR2 FNYEAQ. The CDR3 is 16 residues long. Trimming took off 3 bases at V and 7 bases at J, with 16 bases between the two ends.

The chain joins TRBV11-2 to TRBJ1-2; TRBD1 matches at 7 bases. Unmatched junction bases numbered 12, after V lost 7 bases and J lost 4 bases. Germline V gene lookup returns CDR1 SGHAT and CDR2 FQNNGV. The CDR3 length is 15 residues. CDR3: CASTNTGAALYGYTF. The CDR3, as DNA: TGTGCCAGCACCAACACAGGGGCAGCTCTCTATGGCTACACCTTC.

The V call is TRBV7-8, the J call TRBJ2-1, with D possibly being TRBD2 (6 bases). V gave up 5 bases and J gave up 10 bases, with 18 bases separating them. The CDR3 is 14 residues long. Germline V lookup: CDR1 SGHVS, CDR2 FQNEAQ. The CDR3 DNA reads TGTGCCAGCAGCCCTTGGGGAGGCTCCGGGGAGCAGTTCTTC. Translated: CASSPWGGSGEQFF.

The chain couples TRBV18 to TRBJ1-2; D gene unclear. V gave up 3 bases and J gave up 7 bases, with 12 bases separating them. Germline values: CDR1 KGHSH, CDR2 LQKENI. The CDR3 totals 13 residues. The CDR3 spells CASSPSREGGYTF. CDR3 nucleotides: TGTGCCAGCTCACCGAGTAGGGAGGGTGGCTACACCTTC.

The chain has TRBV18 and TRBJ1-1; TRBD1 matches 12 bases. Losses at the gene ends were 3 bases for V and 4 bases for J; bases not matched to a gene: 0. The CDR3 sequence is 14 residues long. Looked up from germline, CDR1 is KGHSH and CDR2 is LQKENI. CDR3 sequence (DNA): TGTGCCAGCTCACCGGGACAGGGGGCCACTGAAGCTTTCTTT. Protein: CASSPGQGATEAFF.

The CDR3 DNA sequence: TGTGCCAGCAGCTGGGACAGCCAGAACACTGAAGCTTTCTTT. It is translated as CASSWDSQNTEAFF. The chain recombines TRBV5-4 with TRBJ1-1, with 7 bases identical to TRBD1. Germline V gives CDR1 SGHNT, CDR2 YYREEE (reference sequence). V shed 3 bases, J shed 1 base, and the junction held 3 bases outside the gene matches. The CDR3 totals 14 residues.

The chain combines TRBV7-2 with TRBJ2-3; TRBD2 matches at 7 bases. Trimming at V came to 5 bases and at J to 4 bases, leaving 15 bases not matched to a gene. The CDR3 spans 17 residues. Germline V CDR1 and CDR2: SGHTA, FQGNSA. The CDR3 reads CASSLRAKRGSADTQYF. The DNA for the CDR3 is TGTGCCAGCAGCCTCCGCGCTAAGCGGGGATCGGCAGATACGCAGTATTTT.

With respect to this clone: Other DNA sequences from this sample encode an identical CDR3 as well. The rearrangement joins TRBV30 to TRBJ1-3, with D perhaps TRBD1 (6 bases). The germline V gene has CDR1 GTSNPN and CDR2 SVGIG (reference sequence). The V and J ends lost 0 bases and 0 bases respectively, with 9 bases between them. The CDR3 is made up of 15 amino acids. The CDR3: CAWSVRTVSGNTIYF. Written as DNA, the CDR3 is TGTGCCTGGAGTGTCAGGACAGTCTCTGGAAACACCATATATTTT.

The chain joins TRBV5-4 to TRBJ2-3; possible D gene TRBD1, 6 bases. Trimming removed 4 bases at V and 0 bases at J, with 15 bases between. Germline loops: CDR1 SGHNT, CDR2 YYREEE (reference sequence). This CDR3 has 16 residues. The CDR3 sequence: CASSRARDISTDTQYF. CDR3 nucleotides: TGTGCCAGCAGCAGAGCCCGGGACATAAGCACAGATACGCAGTATTTT.